The 30 T cell receptor beta chains in this list originate from one sample, sequenced in a study of OX40 agonist ivuxolimab in advanced cancers. Only in-frame clones appear in the TCRdb table, and some are missing; sequencing was by immunoSEQ multiplex PCR. The sample includes roughly 75,000 clones, roughly 86% of them seen just once. This material consisted of CD4+ or CD8+ T cells sorted from blood, taken in a trial of the OX40 agonist ivuxolimab. Receptors originate from an adult with an advanced solid tumor such as melanoma, head and neck, liver or kidney cancer.

This chain connects TRBV4-3 to TRBJ2-1; 7 bases line up with TRBD2. This CDR3 spans 14 amino acids. The V gene end was trimmed by 6 bases and the J gene end by 6 bases; junction bases not matched to a gene: 8. Germline CDR1 and CDR2: LGHNA and YSLEER. As DNA, the CDR3 is TGCGCCAGCAGGGTGGTAGCGGGCCCCAATGAGCAGTTCTTC. It is translated as CASRVVAGPNEQFF.

This clone was observed once. The gene calls are TRBV19 and TRBJ1-2; 8 nucleotides align to TRBD1. The CDR3 runs 15 residues. J gave up 8 bases and V 1 base, and 9 bases lay outside the gene matches. Germline V gene sequence: CDR1 LNHDA, CDR2 SQIVND (reference sequence). The CDR3 coding sequence is TGTGCCAGTAGTATAGTCCAGGGGGCTGGATACGGCTACACCTTC. Its protein product is CASSIVQGAGYGYTF.

V gene TRBV6-6 combines with J gene TRBJ2-2; 8 nucleotides line up with TRBD2. CDR3 size: 15 residues. V lost 5 bases and J lost 3; bases outside the gene matches: 5. Germline V gene sequence: CDR1 MNHNY, CDR2 SVGAGI (reference sequence). CDR3 DNA: TGTGCCAGCAGTCCCGGGGGGGCCGACACCGGGGAGCTGTTTTTT. Its protein product is CASSPGGADTGELFF.

This clone appeared a few times. The chain recombines TRBV2 with TRBJ2-5, with D tentatively TRBD1 (6 bases). There are 12 residues in the CDR3. Germline CDR1 reads SNHLY; CDR2 reads FYNNEI. The V end lost 6 bases, the J end lost 2 bases, and 7 bases lay between the germline ends. CDR3 residues: CASRDSQETQYF. The CDR3 coding sequence is TGTGCCAGCAGGGACAGTCAAGAGACCCAGTACTTC.

J is TRBJ1-5 and V is TRBV30; possible D gene TRBD1, 6 bases. Germline V CDR1 and CDR2: GTSNPN, SVGIG (reference sequence). V lost 1 base and J 3 bases, leaving 10 bases between the germline ends. This CDR3 comprises 14 residues. CDR3 coding DNA: TGTGCCTGGAGTGGGGGGGGCCTCAATCAGCCCCAGCATTTT. Translating gives CAWSGGGLNQPQHF.

This clone was observed once. The chain couples TRBV5-4 to TRBJ2-6; D is unresolved. Trimming left V 3 bases short and J 0 bases short, with 7 bases between. There are 15 residues in the CDR3. Germline V CDR1 and CDR2: SGHNT, YYREEE (reference sequence). CDR3: CASSYGSSGANVLTF. The CDR3 DNA reads TGTGCCAGCAGCTATGGCAGCTCTGGGGCCAACGTCCTGACTTTC.

This chain uses TRBV29-1 with TRBJ2-4; D remains ambiguous. The CDR3 runs to 11 residues. Germline V lookup: CDR1 SQVTM, CDR2 ANQGSEA. The V end was cut by 4 bases, the J end by 5 bases, with 6 bases between. The CDR3 loop reads CSVGTQNIQYF. CDR3 sequence (DNA): TGCAGCGTTGGGACGCAAAACATTCAGTACTTC.

The chain couples TRBV11-2 to TRBJ1-3; 10 bases line up with TRBD1. The germline V gene encodes CDR1 SGHAT and CDR2 FQNNGV. The length of the CDR3 is 17 residues. V lost 3 bases, J lost 4 bases, and 9 bases stayed unmatched. CDR3: CASSFRPGQGTGNTIYF. The CDR3 DNA is TGTGCCAGCAGCTTCCGGCCGGGACAGGGGACGGGAAACACCATATATTTT.

CDR3: CASSQDYLGKLSDTQYF. CDR3 bases: TGCGCCAGCAGCCAAGATTATCTAGGTAAACTCTCGGATACGCAGTATTTT. The chain couples TRBV4-1 to TRBJ2-3; D remains ambiguous. Germline V gene lookup returns CDR1 MGHRA and CDR2 YSYEKL. Trimming removed 0 bases from V and 6 bases from J, with 19 bases in between. This CDR3 has 17 residues.

The genes are TRBV25-1 and TRBJ1-2; D gene unclear. The CDR3 is 14 amino acids. Per germline, CDR1 MGHDK and CDR2 SYGVNS. Trimming pared 2 bases from V and 6 bases from J, leaving 13 bases between. The CDR3 sequence: CASSEAWTVNGYTF. The CDR3 region has the DNA TGTGCCAGCAGTGAAGCCTGGACGGTTAATGGCTACACCTTC.

The J gene is TRBJ1-6, the V gene TRBV5-3; TRBD1 aligns across 7 bases. TRBV5-3 is an ORF for which the function is uncertain. CDR3 length: 16 residues. Trimming took 4 bases from V and 8 from J; bases not matched to a gene: 12. The CDR3 is CARSHQGQVPYSPLHF. The DNA of the CDR3 is TGTGCCAGAAGCCATCAAGGACAGGTCCCGTATTCACCCCTCCACTTT.

The V call is TRBV2, the J call TRBJ2-5; 7 bases are a match to TRBD2. The germline CDR1 and CDR2 sequences are SNHLY and FYNNEI. The ends lost 8 bases at V and 14 bases at J; junction bases unmatched: 11. The CDR3 contains 11 residues. The CDR3 loop reads CASLGTTSPYF. CDR3 nucleotide sequence: TGTGCCAGCCTGGGGACTACCAGTCCCTACTTC.

This chain joins TRBV29-1 and TRBJ2-5; TRBD2 matches at 7 bases. The CDR3 sequence is 15 residues long. The V segment lost 0 bases and the J segment 2 bases; nucleotides outside the gene matches: 6. Germline values: CDR1 SQVTM, CDR2 ANQGSEA. CDR3 coding DNA: TGCAGCGTTGAAGATGTCAGGGAGGGTCAAGAGACCCAGTACTTC. Its translation: CSVEDVREGQETQYF.

This clone was observed once. J is TRBJ2-1 and V is TRBV5-6; D ambiguous. This CDR3 has 16 residues. Trimming removed 6 bases from V and 0 bases from J, with 16 bases in between. Germline V CDR1 and CDR2: SGHDT, YYEEEE. The CDR3 nucleotides read TGTGCCAGCACCTGGTCCCCGGAGAGCTCCTACAATGAGCAGTTCTTC. It is translated as CASTWSPESSYNEQFF.

The rearrangement joins TRBV2 to TRBJ1-5; D is unresolved. The CDR3 is 14 amino acids. V lost 4 bases and J 0 bases, leaving 7 bases between the germline ends. Germline CDR1 reads SNHLY; CDR2 reads FYNNEI. The CDR3 reads CASSVGLSNQPQHF. CDR3 sequence (DNA): TGTGCCAGCAGTGTCGGCCTTAGCAATCAGCCCCAGCATTTT.

The chain combines TRBV7-2 with TRBJ1-1; D is unclear. There are 13 residues in the CDR3. Trimming cost V 2 bases and J 1 base, with 5 bases left between them. CDR1 is SGHTA and CDR2 is FQGNSA in the germline V gene. Here the CDR3 DNA reads TGTGCCAGCAGCTTAATGGAGAACACTGAAGCTTTCTTT. It codes for CASSLMENTEAFF.

This chain links TRBV4-1 with TRBJ1-1, with D possibly being TRBD1 (5 bases). Per the germline V gene, CDR1 is MGHRA and CDR2 is YSYEKL. The CDR3 contains 11 residues. Between the trimmed V and J ends, which lost 6 bases and 4 bases, there was a span of 6 bases. The CDR3 region is CASRGVTEAFF. For the CDR3, the DNA is TGCGCCAGCAGGGGGGTCACTGAAGCTTTCTTT.

CDR3 in amino acids: CASSQEWGLEQYF. The CDR3 DNA sequence: TGCGCCAGCAGCCAAGAATGGGGACTGGAGCAGTACTTC. This chain connects TRBV4-1 to TRBJ2-7, with a possible D match to TRBD2 (6 bases). Germline V gene data show CDR1 as MGHRA and CDR2 as YSYEKL. This CDR3 comprises 13 residues. V was pared by 0 bases and J by 7 bases, with 10 bases between.

The rearrangement links TRBV7-3 to TRBJ2-2; D may match TRBD1 or TRBD2 (5 bases each). This CDR3 comprises 14 residues. V was shortened by 0 bases and J by 4 bases, with 6 bases between the two germline ends. Germline assignment: CDR1 SGHTA and CDR2 FQGTGA. CDR3 DNA sequence: TGTGCCAGCAGCTTAACTGGGGGCACCGGGGAGCTGTTTTTT. It translates to CASSLTGGTGELFF.

The V and J genes are TRBV11-1 and TRBJ1-1, with D unclear. V was pared by 2 bases and J by 4 bases, with 8 bases between. Germline V CDR1 and CDR2: SGHAT, FQDESV (reference sequence). The CDR3 runs 13 residues. The CDR3 DNA reads TGTGCCAGCAGCTTAAATCCAGGCACTGAAGCTTTCTTT. It specifies CASSLNPGTEAFF.

This clone occurred once. The V and J genes are TRBV11-3 and TRBJ1-4; no reliable D call. The germline V and J ends were trimmed by 1 base and 10 bases, with 13 bases remaining between them. Germline CDR1 reads SGHNT; CDR2 reads YENEEA. This CDR3 has 14 amino acids. The CDR3 DNA follows: TGTGCCAGCAGCTTAGGTGGTCCGAGCGGAAAACTGTTTTTT. It specifies CASSLGGPSGKLFF.

This clone has a handful of counts. V and J are TRBV30 and TRBJ2-5; D is ambiguous. Germline loops: CDR1 GTSNPN, CDR2 SVGIG (reference sequence). Trimming left V 0 bases short and J 4 bases short, with 3 bases between. The CDR3 runs to 11 residues. The CDR3 nucleotides are TGTGCCTGGAGTGTCCCAGAGACCCAGTACTTC. Translating gives CAWSVPETQYF.

The chain recombines TRBV7-8 with TRBJ1-5; unclear D gene. Trimming took 1 base from V and 6 from J, leaving 7 bases between them. The CDR3 runs 13 residues. CDR1 and CDR2 from the germline V gene are SGHVS and FQNEAQ. The CDR3 region has the DNA TGTGCCAGCAGCTTAGGGTTGACTCAGCCCCAGCATTTT. Translating gives CASSLGLTQPQHF. Based on the CDR3 plus reference TRBV7-8 and TRBJ1-5, the full variable domain is GAGVSQSPRYKVAKRGQDVALRCDPISGHVSLFWYQQALGQGPEFLTYFQNEAQLDKSGLPSDRFFAERPEGSVSTLKIQRTQQEDSAVYLCASSLGLTQPQHFGDGTRLSIL.

This clone is a singleton in its sample. The gene calls are TRBV18 and TRBJ2-5; D gene uncertain. Trimming pared 3 bases from V and 3 bases from J, leaving 8 bases between. The CDR3 runs to 13 residues. CDR1 and CDR2 from the germline V gene are KGHSH and LQKENI. The CDR3, as DNA: TGTGCCAGCTCACCGACCTCCGAAGAGACCCAGTACTTC. Its protein product is CASSPTSEETQYF. Supplemented by reference TRBV18 and TRBJ2-5, the full variable domain reads NAGVMQNPRHLVRRRGQEARLRCSPMKGHSHVYWYRQLPEEGLKFMVYLQKENIIDESGMPKERFSAEFPKEGPSILRIQQVVRGDSAAYFCASSPTSEETQYFGPGTRLLVL.

V usage is TRBV4-2 and J usage is TRBJ1-2, with D tentatively TRBD1 (5 bases). V was trimmed by 0 bases and J by 6 bases, leaving 17 bases between them. Germline CDR1 reads LGHNA; CDR2 reads YNFKEQ. This CDR3 has 16 residues. As DNA, the CDR3 is TGTGCCAGCAGCCAAGACTTAGGACAAGGCCGGGATGGCTACACCTTC. Translating gives CASSQDLGQGRDGYTF.

This sequence joins TRBV5-1 and TRBJ2-3; TRBD2 aligns across 8 bases. There are 17 residues in the CDR3. The V and J ends lost 3 bases and 0 bases, in that order; junction bases with no gene match: 9. Germline V gene data show CDR1 as SGHRS and CDR2 as YFSETQ. CDR3 bases: TGCGCCAGCAGCTACCGGGGGGCTAGCGGGAGCACAGATACGCAGTATTTT. The encoded protein is CASSYRGASGSTDTQYF.

The genes are TRBV5-1 and TRBJ2-7, with D hard to call. Trimming took 0 bases from V and 0 from J, leaving 10 bases between them. The length of the CDR3 is 15 residues. The germline V gene encodes CDR1 SGHRS and CDR2 YFSETQ. The CDR3 DNA is TGCGCCAGCAGCTTGGGGCGGACCCCCTCCTACGAGCAGTACTTC. Protein product: CASSLGRTPSYEQYF. The entire variable domain, with the rest obtained from reference TRBV5-1 and TRBJ2-7, is as follows: KAGVTQTPRYLIKTRGQQVTLSCSPISGHRSVSWYQQTPGQGLQFLFEYFSETQRNKGNFPGRFSGRQFSNSRSEMNVSTLELGDSALYLCASSLGRTPSYEQYFGPGTRLTVT.

The CDR3 protein is CASSVAEGGFNEQFF. Here the CDR3 DNA reads TGTGCCAGCAGCGTAGCGGAGGGGGGATTCAATGAGCAGTTCTTC. V and J are TRBV9 and TRBJ2-1; either TRBD1 or TRBD2 may fit D (6 bases each). Trimming left V 0 bases short and J 6 bases short, with 13 bases between. This CDR3 has 15 amino acids. Germline CDR1 reads SGDLS; CDR2 reads YYNGEE.

DNA of the CDR3: TGTGCCAGCAGCTTAGCGCTAGCCAAAAACATTCAGTACTTC. Residues: CASSLALAKNIQYF. The rearrangement links TRBV7-9 to TRBJ2-4; no reliable D call. The germline CDR1 and CDR2 sequences are SEHNR and FQNEAQ (reference sequence). The CDR3 contains 14 residues. Between the trimmed V and J ends, which lost 0 bases and 0 bases, there was a span of 3 bases.

The chain joins TRBV18 to TRBJ1-1; possibly TRBD1 for D (5 bases). The CDR3 extends over 13 amino acids. Germline CDR1 reads KGHSH; CDR2 reads LQKENI. V was cut by 3 bases and J by 5 bases, with 10 bases left in between. CDR3 sequence reads: CASSPTAWTEAFF. The CDR3 nucleotides are TGTGCCAGCTCACCGACAGCCTGGACTGAAGCTTTCTTT.